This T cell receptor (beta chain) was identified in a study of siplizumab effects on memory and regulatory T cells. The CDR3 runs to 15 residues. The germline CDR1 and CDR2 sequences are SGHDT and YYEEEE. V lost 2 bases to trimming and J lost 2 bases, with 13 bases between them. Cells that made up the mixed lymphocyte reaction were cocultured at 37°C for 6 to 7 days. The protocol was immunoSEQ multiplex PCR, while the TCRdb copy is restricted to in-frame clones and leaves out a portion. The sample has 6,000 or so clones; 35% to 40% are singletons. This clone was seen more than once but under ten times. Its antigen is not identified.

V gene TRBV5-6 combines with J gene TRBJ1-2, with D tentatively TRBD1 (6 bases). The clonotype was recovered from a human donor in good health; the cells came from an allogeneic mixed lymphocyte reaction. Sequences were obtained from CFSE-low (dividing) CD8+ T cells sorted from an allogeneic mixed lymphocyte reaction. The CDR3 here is CASSFRGRGNYGYTF. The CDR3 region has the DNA TGTGCCAGCAGCTTCCGGGGCAGGGGCAACTATGGCTACACCTTC.